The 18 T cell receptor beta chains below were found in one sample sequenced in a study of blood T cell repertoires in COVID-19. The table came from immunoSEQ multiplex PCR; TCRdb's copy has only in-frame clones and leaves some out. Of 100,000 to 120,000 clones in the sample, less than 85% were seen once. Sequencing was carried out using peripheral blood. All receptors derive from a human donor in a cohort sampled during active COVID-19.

The CDR3 protein is CASSRFRNDGGWNYEQYF. The CDR3 DNA reads as TGTGCCAGTAGTAGATTTCGGAATGACGGGGGATGGAACTACGAGCAGTACTTC. The chain uses TRBV19 and TRBJ2-7; D perhaps matches TRBD2 (6 bases). Germline CDR1 reads LNHDA; CDR2 reads SQIVND (reference sequence). V was cut by 4 bases and J by 3 bases, with 25 bases left in between. The CDR3 is made up of 18 amino acids.

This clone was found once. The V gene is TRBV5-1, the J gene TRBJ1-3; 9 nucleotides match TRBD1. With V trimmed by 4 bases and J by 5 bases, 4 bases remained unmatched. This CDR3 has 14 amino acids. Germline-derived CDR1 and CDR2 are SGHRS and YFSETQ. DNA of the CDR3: TGCGCCAGCAGCCAAGGACAGGGGAGAAACACCATATATTTT. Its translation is CASSQGQGRNTIYF.

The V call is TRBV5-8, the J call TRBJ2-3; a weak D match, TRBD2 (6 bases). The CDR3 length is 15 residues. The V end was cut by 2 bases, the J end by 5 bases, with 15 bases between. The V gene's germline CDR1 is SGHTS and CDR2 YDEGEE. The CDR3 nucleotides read TGTGCCAGCAGCTTCGTAACCGGGGGAATAGATACGCAGTATTTT. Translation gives CASSFVTGGIDTQYF.

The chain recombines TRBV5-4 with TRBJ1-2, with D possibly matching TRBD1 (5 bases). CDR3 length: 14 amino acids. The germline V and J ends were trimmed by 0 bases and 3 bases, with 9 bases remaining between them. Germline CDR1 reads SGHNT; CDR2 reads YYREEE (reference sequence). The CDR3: CASSLEGWDYGYTF. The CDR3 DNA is TGTGCCAGCAGCTTGGAGGGGTGGGACTATGGCTACACCTTC.

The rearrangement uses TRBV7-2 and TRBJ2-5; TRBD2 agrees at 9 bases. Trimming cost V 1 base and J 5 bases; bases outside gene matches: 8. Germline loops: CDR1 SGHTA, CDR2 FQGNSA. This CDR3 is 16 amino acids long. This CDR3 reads CASSLGAGGRVETQYF. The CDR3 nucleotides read TGTGCCAGCAGCTTAGGCGCGGGGGGGCGGGTGGAGACCCAGTACTTC.

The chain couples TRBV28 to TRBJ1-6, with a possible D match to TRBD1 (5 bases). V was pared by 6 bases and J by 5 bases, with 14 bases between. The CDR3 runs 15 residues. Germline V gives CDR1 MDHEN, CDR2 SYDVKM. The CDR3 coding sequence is TGTGCCAGCAGAGACCAGGGACTGAATAATTCACCCCTCCACTTT. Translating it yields CASRDQGLNNSPLHF.

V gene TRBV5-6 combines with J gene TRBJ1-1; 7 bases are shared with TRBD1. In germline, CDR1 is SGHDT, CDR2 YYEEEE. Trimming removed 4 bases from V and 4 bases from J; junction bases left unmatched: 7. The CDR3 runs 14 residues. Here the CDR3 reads CASSEIYRGTEAFF. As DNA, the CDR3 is TGTGCCAGCAGCGAAATTTACAGGGGCACTGAAGCTTTCTTT.

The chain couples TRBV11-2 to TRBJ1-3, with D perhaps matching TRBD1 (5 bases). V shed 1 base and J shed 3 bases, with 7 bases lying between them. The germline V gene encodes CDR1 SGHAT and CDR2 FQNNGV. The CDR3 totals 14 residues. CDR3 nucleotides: TGTGCCAGCAGCTTAGGGGGGGATGGAAACACCATATATTTT. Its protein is CASSLGGDGNTIYF.

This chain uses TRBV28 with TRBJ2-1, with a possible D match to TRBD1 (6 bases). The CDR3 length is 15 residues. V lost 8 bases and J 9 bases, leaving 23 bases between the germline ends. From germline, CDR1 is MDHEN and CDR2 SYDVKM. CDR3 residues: CASGLGAPGSVEQFF. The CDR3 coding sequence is TGTGCCAGCGGCCTGGGGGCGCCCGGTTCGGTTGAGCAGTTCTTC.

The CDR3 DNA sequence: TGTGCCAGCAACCCGGGACAGTCTACCTCCGAGCAGTACTTC. Its translation is CASNPGQSTSEQYF. This chain joins TRBV7-8 and TRBJ2-7; 7 bases agree with TRBD1. CDR1 and CDR2 (germline): SGHVS, FQNEAQ. This CDR3 region has 14 residues. V shed 7 bases, J shed 6 bases, and the junction held 12 bases outside the gene matches.

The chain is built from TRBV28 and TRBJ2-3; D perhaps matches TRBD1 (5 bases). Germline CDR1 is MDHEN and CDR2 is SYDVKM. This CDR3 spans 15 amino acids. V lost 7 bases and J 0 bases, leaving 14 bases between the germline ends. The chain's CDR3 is CASKLDYRSTDTQYF. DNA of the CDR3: TGTGCCAGCAAGTTGGATTACAGGAGCACAGATACGCAGTATTTT.

CDR3 DNA sequence: TGTGCCATCAGTGAGGTTAGCGGGGAGAGCACAGATACGCAGTATTTT. Translating it yields CAISEVSGESTDTQYF. V is TRBV10-3 and J is TRBJ2-3; the match to TRBD2 covers 8 bases. V dropped 2 bases and J dropped 0; count of bases not matched to a gene: 4. In germline, CDR1 is ENHRY, CDR2 SYGVKD. The CDR3 contains 16 residues.

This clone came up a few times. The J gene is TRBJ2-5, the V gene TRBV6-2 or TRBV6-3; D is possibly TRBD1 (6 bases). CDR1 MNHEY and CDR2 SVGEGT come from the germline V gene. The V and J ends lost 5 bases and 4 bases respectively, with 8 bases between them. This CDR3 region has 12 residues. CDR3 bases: TGTGCCAGCAGTCCAGGGGCAGAGACCCAGTACTTC. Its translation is CASSPGAETQYF.

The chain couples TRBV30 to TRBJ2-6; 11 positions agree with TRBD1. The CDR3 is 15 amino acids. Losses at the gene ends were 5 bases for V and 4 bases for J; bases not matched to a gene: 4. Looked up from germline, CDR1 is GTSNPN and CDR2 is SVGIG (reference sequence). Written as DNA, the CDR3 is TGTGCCTGGGGACAGGGGGCGGTAGGGGCCAACGTCCTGACTTTC. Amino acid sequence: CAWGQGAVGANVLTF.

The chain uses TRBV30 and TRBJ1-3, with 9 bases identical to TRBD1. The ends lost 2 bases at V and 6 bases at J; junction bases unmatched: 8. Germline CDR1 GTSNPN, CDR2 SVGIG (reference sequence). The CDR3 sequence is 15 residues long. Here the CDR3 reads CAWSPHGTGINTIYF. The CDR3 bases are TGTGCCTGGAGTCCGCATGGGACAGGGATAAACACCATATATTTT.

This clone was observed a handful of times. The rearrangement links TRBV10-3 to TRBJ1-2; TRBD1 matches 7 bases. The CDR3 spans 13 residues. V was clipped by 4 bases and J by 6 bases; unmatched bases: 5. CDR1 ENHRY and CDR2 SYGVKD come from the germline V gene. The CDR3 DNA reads TGTGCCATCAGTGCCGACAGGGATAATGGCTACACCTTC. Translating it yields CAISADRDNGYTF.

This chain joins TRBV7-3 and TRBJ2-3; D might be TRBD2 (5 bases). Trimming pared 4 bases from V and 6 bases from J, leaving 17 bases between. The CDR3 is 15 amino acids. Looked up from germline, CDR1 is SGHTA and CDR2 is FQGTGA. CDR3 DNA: TGTGCCAGCAGCTCGCAGGCCGGGGTGGGGGATACGCAGTATTTT. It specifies CASSSQAGVGDTQYF.

CDR3 DNA sequence: TGCAGTGCTAGTCTTACAGGGGGCACCTACGAGCAGTACTTC. Protein sequence: CSASLTGGTYEQYF. This rearrangement joins TRBV20-1 to TRBJ2-7; the match to TRBD1 covers 9 bases. The CDR3 has 14 amino acids. Germline values: CDR1 DFQATT, CDR2 SNEGSKA (reference sequence). V was clipped by 3 bases and J by 2 bases; unmatched bases: 5.